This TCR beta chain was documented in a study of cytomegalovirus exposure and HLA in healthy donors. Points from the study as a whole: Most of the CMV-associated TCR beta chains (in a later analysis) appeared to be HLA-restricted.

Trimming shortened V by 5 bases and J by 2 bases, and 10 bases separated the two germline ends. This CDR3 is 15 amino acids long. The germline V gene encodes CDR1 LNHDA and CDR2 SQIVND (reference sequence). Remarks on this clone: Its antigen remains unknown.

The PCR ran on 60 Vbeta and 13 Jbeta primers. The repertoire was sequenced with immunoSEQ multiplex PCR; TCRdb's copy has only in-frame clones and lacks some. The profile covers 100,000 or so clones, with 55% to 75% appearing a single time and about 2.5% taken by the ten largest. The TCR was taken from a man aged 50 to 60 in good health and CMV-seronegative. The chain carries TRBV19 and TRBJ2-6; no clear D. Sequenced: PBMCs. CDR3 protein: CASSPVRAGANVLTF. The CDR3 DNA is TGTGCCAGTAGTCCCGTCCGGGCTGGGGCCAACGTCCTGACTTTC.